The 22 T cell receptor beta chains in this list originate from one sample, sequenced in a study of cytomegalovirus exposure and HLA in healthy donors. The PCR had 60 Vbeta and 13 Jbeta primers. Only in-frame clones appear in the TCRdb table, and some are missing; sequencing was by immunoSEQ multiplex PCR. This table holds about 130,000 clones, 70% to 80% found once. The sample comprised PBMCs. Receptor source: a man aged 50 to 60 in good health and CMV-seronegative.

The rearrangement joins TRBV6-1 to TRBJ2-5; D ambiguous. The DNA matches TRBJ2-7 better at its end, which makes the J call doubtful. Germline V CDR1 and CDR2: MNHNS, SASEGT. CDR3 length: 13 residues. The CDR3 spells CASSELTLYEQYF. CDR3 DNA sequence: TGTGCCAGCAGTGAACTGACACTCTACGAGCAGTACTTC.

V is TRBV27 and J is TRBJ2-1; the match to TRBD2 covers 13 bases. Germline values: CDR1 MNHEY, CDR2 SMNVEV (reference sequence). The CDR3 contains 16 residues. With 6 bases clipped from V and 3 bases from J, the junction kept 5 bases outside the gene matches. The DNA for the CDR3 is TGTGCCAGCAGACCGGGACTAGCGGGAATCTACAATGAGCAGTTCTTC. It codes for CASRPGLAGIYNEQFF.

This clone was counted between two and nine times. The chain couples TRBV18 to TRBJ2-5; D is unresolved. Germline V gene lookup returns CDR1 KGHSH and CDR2 LQKENI. Trimming took 6 bases from V and 5 from J, leaving 4 bases between them. This CDR3 contains 10 residues. CDR3 in DNA: TGTGCCAGCTCCGGGGAGACCCAGTACTTC. As protein: CASSGETQYF. Together with reference TRBV18 and TRBJ2-5, the CDR3 gives the full variable domain: NAGVMQNPRHLVRRRGQEARLRCSPMKGHSHVYWYRQLPEEGLKFMVYLQKENIIDESGMPKERFSAEFPKEGPSILRIQQVVRGDSAAYFCASSGETQYFGPGTRLLVL.

The chain is built from TRBV5-5 and TRBJ2-7; possible D gene TRBD1, 6 bases. The germline V gene encodes CDR1 SGHKS and CDR2 YYEKEE (reference sequence). There are 12 residues in the CDR3. Trimming removed 5 bases from V and 6 bases from J, with 12 bases in between. CDR3 sequence reads: CASSYTGLEQYF. The CDR3 DNA reads TGTGCCAGCAGTTATACAGGGCTCGAGCAGTACTTC.

For this clone: One junction end disagrees with the germline gene, perhaps due to a read error. The chain combines TRBV7-3 with TRBJ2-3, with D tentatively TRBD1 (6 bases). The CDR3 contains 15 residues. Germline CDR1 reads SGHTA; CDR2 reads FQGTGA. The CDR3 protein is CASGFSGAGTDTQYF. The CDR3 coding sequence is TGTGCCAGCGGCTTCTCAGGGGCCGGCACAGATACGCAGTATTTT.

The V and J genes are TRBV5-1 and TRBJ2-4; D is unclear. The germline V gene has CDR1 SGHRS and CDR2 YFSETQ. The CDR3 sequence is 11 residues long. Trimming removed 4 bases from V and 8 bases from J, with 7 bases in between. For the CDR3, the DNA is TGCGCCAGCAGCGATTCGGACATTCAGTACTTC. Its translation: CASSDSDIQYF.

This rearrangement joins TRBV7-9 to TRBJ2-2; D not certain. Germline V gene data show CDR1 as SEHNR and CDR2 as FQNEAQ (reference sequence). V was shortened by 8 bases and J by 2 bases, with 9 bases between the two germline ends. The CDR3 spans 13 residues. CDR3 sequence reads: CASSRGNTGELFF. In DNA form, the CDR3 reads TGTGCCAGCTCCAGAGGAAACACCGGGGAGCTGTTTTTT.

Here the CDR3 DNA reads TGTGCCAGCAGCTTCCCGGGACAGGACTATGGCTACACCTTC. Translated: CASSFPGQDYGYTF. The V call is TRBV5-6, the J call TRBJ1-2; 8 bases agree with TRBD1. This CDR3 comprises 14 residues. Germline-derived CDR1 and CDR2 are SGHDT and YYEEEE. V shed 2 bases and J 3 bases; nucleotides not matched to a gene: 3.

The rearrangement uses TRBV19 and TRBJ1-1, with D unresolved. V lost 10 bases, J lost 4 bases, and 25 bases lay in between. Germline V CDR1 and CDR2: LNHDA, SQIVND (reference sequence). The CDR3 totals 16 residues. The CDR3 spells CATTPAPEVRSTEAFF. CDR3 sequence (DNA): TGTGCCACCACCCCCGCCCCCGAGGTACGGAGCACTGAAGCTTTCTTT. Based on the CDR3 plus reference TRBV19 and TRBJ1-1, the full variable domain is DGGITQSPKYLFRKEGQNVTLSCEQNLNHDAMYWYRQDPGQGLRLIYYSQIVNDFQKGDIAEGYSVSREKKESFPLTVTSAQKNPTAFYLCATTPAPEVRSTEAFFGQGTRLTVV.

CDR3 DNA: TGTGCCACCAGTAAAACTAGCGGGTTTTCCAATGAGCAGTTCTTC. Amino acids: CATSKTSGFSNEQFF. The genes are TRBV15 and TRBJ2-1, with 9 bases that match TRBD2. V lost 6 bases to trimming and J lost 6 bases; unmatched junction nucleotides: 9. Per germline, CDR1 LNHNV and CDR2 YYDKDF (reference sequence). The CDR3 runs 15 residues.

V and J are TRBV29-1 and TRBJ2-5, with D perhaps TRBD2 (7 bases). The CDR3 extends over 13 amino acids. Per the germline V gene, CDR1 is SQVTM and CDR2 is ANQGSEA. Trimming shortened V by 4 bases and J by 7 bases, and 16 bases separated the two germline ends. The DNA of the CDR3 is TGCAGCGTTGGGTGGGGGGGCGAGGGGACCCAGTACTTC. Translation gives CSVGWGGEGTQYF.

The chain couples TRBV7-2 to TRBJ2-7, with TRBD2 identical over 10 bases. Germline V gene lookup returns CDR1 SGHTA and CDR2 FQGNSA. CDR3 length: 15 amino acids. The V gene end was trimmed by 5 bases and the J gene end by 2 bases; junction bases not matched to a gene: 6. The CDR3, as DNA: TGTGCCAGCAGCCCAGCGGGGGGGGCACCCTACGAGCAGTACTTC. Translated: CASSPAGGAPYEQYF.

This chain uses TRBV7-2 with TRBJ2-2; 14 bases agree with TRBD2. The CDR3 runs 19 residues. Per the germline V gene, CDR1 is SGHTA and CDR2 is FQGNSA. J lost 10 bases, V lost 5 bases, and 18 bases had no gene match. The CDR3 region has the DNA TGTGCCAGCAGCCCTCACTTGCCGGGACTAGCGGGAGTGAGTAAGGAGCTGTTTTTT. This gives the protein CASSPHLPGLAGVSKELFF.

The V gene is TRBV2, the J gene TRBJ1-5; no clear D gene. Germline CDR1 SNHLY, CDR2 FYNNEI. CDR3 length: 14 residues. V was pared by 6 bases and J by 3 bases, with 12 bases between. In DNA, the CDR3 is TGTGCCAGCAGCTTAGGCAGGCTCAATCAGCCCCAGCATTTT. Its protein product is CASSLGRLNQPQHF.

There are a few counts of this clone. J is TRBJ2-5 and V is TRBV7-9; 9 bases align to TRBD1. Trimming took 4 bases from V and 1 from J; bases not matched to a gene: 7. Germline CDR1 SEHNR, CDR2 FQNEAQ (reference sequence). This CDR3 spans 16 amino acids. The CDR3 DNA follows: TGTGCCAGCAGCTCATGGACAGGGGTGCTCCAAGAGACCCAGTACTTC. This gives the protein CASSSWTGVLQETQYF.

The chain is built from TRBV10-2 and TRBJ2-1; D remains unclear. There are 14 residues in the CDR3. Trimming left V 2 bases short and J 2 bases short, with 7 bases between. Germline lookup yields CDR1 WSHSY and CDR2 SAAADI. CDR3 in DNA: TGCGCCAGCAGTGAGGAGGCCACCTACAATGAGCAGTTCTTC. Protein sequence: CASSEEATYNEQFF.

This clone was recorded once. V and J are TRBV28 and TRBJ1-5; 8 positions agree with TRBD1. Trimming took 3 bases from V and 4 from J; bases not matched to a gene: 5. Germline V gives CDR1 MDHEN, CDR2 SYDVKM. The CDR3 sequence is 15 residues long. The CDR3 protein is CASSLGQAKNQPQHF. The CDR3 nucleotides read TGTGCCAGCAGTTTGGGACAGGCAAAAAATCAGCCCCAGCATTTT.

V is TRBV5-4 and J is TRBJ2-7; D not certain. V was shortened by 3 bases and J by 0 bases, with 7 bases between the two germline ends. The CDR3 totals 13 residues. Germline loops: CDR1 SGHNT, CDR2 YYREEE (reference sequence). The CDR3: CASSSYSSYEQYF. Here the CDR3 DNA reads TGTGCCAGCAGCTCCTATAGCTCCTACGAGCAGTACTTC.

The chain links TRBV4-3 to TRBJ1-1; D is unresolved. The V end was cut by 0 bases, the J end by 11 bases, with 13 bases between. Germline assignment: CDR1 LGHNA and CDR2 YSLEER. This CDR3 has 13 residues. The CDR3 loop reads CASSQEVSLEAFF. DNA for the CDR3: TGCGCCAGCAGCCAAGAAGTTTCCTTAGAGGCTTTCTTT.

This clone appeared a few times. The CDR3: CASSPPGQAEAFF. The CDR3 coding sequence is TGTGCCAGCAGCCCACCCGGACAGGCTGAAGCTTTCTTT. The V gene is TRBV6-5, the J gene TRBJ1-1, with TRBD1 identical over 7 bases. CDR3 length: 13 amino acids. Germline V gene lookup returns CDR1 MNHEY and CDR2 SVGAGI. Losses at the gene ends were 6 bases for V and 6 bases for J; bases not matched to a gene: 7.

The chain recombines TRBV10-2 with TRBJ1-1; TRBD1 is a possible D gene (5 bases). The germline V and J ends were trimmed by 10 bases and 4 bases, with 22 bases remaining between them. This CDR3 contains 15 residues. The V gene's germline CDR1 is WSHSY and CDR2 SAAADI. CDR3 sequence reads: CATWLSRLRGTEAFF. In DNA form, the CDR3 reads TGCGCCACCTGGCTATCTAGACTTAGGGGCACTGAAGCTTTCTTT.

A note on this clone: At one end, the junction sequence differs from germline, possibly due to a read error. The J gene is TRBJ2-7, the V gene TRBV7-7; 8 nucleotides match TRBD1. There are 15 residues in the CDR3. The germline CDR1 and CDR2 sequences are SSHAT and FNYEAQ (reference sequence). CDR3 residues: CASSLGQGEAHEQYF. The CDR3 region has the DNA TGTGCTAGCAGTTTAGGACAGGGTGAGGCCCACGAGCAGTACTTC.